This T cell receptor beta chain appears in the sequencing data of a study of shared clonotypes between healthy human individuals (dated by TCRdb to the early 2020s). Describing the broader study: A couple of women and a few men aged 18 to 49 years were included in the cohort. Blood TCR repertoires of five healthy adults were deeply sequenced to estimate repertoire size and the extent of clonotype sharing between individuals. For each donor, three plates each were used for CD4 naive and CD4 memory, two plates were used for CD8 naive, and one plate was used for CD8 memory. Different laboratories and diverse techniques were used to prepare libraries and sequence TCR repertoires, to increase sequencing depth and limit assay-specific biases. Between about 0.8 and 9 billion PBMCs per donor were obtained by leukapheresis. The research as a whole found: Compared with non-shared clonotypes, the clonotypes found in all four sorted-subset donors had higher generation probabilities. Sharing across several donors was observed for 4.5% to 6.5% of naive CD4, less than 4% of naive CD8, around 2.5% of memory CD4, and around 0.4% of memory CD8 clonotypes. Sampling was restricted to blood, and TCR repertoires in tissues likely differ from the TCR repertoires found in blood. Larger estimated clonotype richness was generally found for naive subsets than for memory subsets. Because the study included a small number of donors, the genetic and exposure-history diversity represented was limited. Pairwise subsampling indicated that sequencing depth was expected to affect the degree of clonotype sharing among donors. Incomplete sequencing was indicated by rarefaction of sorted-subset datasets, despite the large sequencing depth.

Using the deep immunoSEQ assay, TCR CDR3 regions were amplified from genomic DNA by multiplex PCR. Genomic DNA extracted from each cell subset was distributed evenly over all wells of several immunoSEQ 96-well plates, and each plate served as one replicate. For sorted subsets, each replicate PCR was loaded with roughly 190 ng genomic DNA, equivalent to about 33,000 T cell genomes. Purified libraries were quantified with a Qubit 3.0 fluorometer, sized on a Bioanalyzer 2100, and re-quantified with the KAPA Library Quantification kit. Every immunoSEQ 96-well plate was sequenced on a dedicated single-read 150-cycle Illumina NextSeq 550 flow cell. As for the authors' bioinformatics: Because only junctional sequences without quality scores were contained in the immunoSEQ output, filtering matching that applied to full-length reads could not be performed. To assign V/J genes and CDR3, sequences were annotated against IMGT germline references using PyIR, a Python wrapper for IgBLAST v1.9. Reads were filtered out if the reads had weak V/J assignments (E-value above 1e-6), no CDR3, stop codons, out-of-frame junctions, or ambiguous translated residues. A V3J clonotype was defined by an identical inferred V gene, J gene, and CDR3 amino acid sequence. Percentage overlap between repertoires was computed as shared unique clonotypes divided by the size of the smaller repertoire. Repertoire richness was assessed with RTK rarefaction, the Chao1 estimator, and Recon v2.1 estimates of unobserved clonotypes. Generation probabilities were computed with OLGA for all TCRbeta clonotypes obtained by the gDNA method from a handful of donors. TCRdb's version of the immuneACCESS table is confined to in-frame rearrangements and falls short of the full clone set. An unresolved V gene accounts for under half of the shortfall where checked; the remainder is of unknown origin. V, J and clone size are those of that table, while D and trimming were read from the DNA. Present in this sample are roughly 2.5 million clones, more than 90% of which were seen just once. Of the sample, roughly 0.15% falls within the top ten clones.

The donors were healthy, HIV-negative adults with no recently reported acute infections or vaccinations. Every donor was a Caucasian adult residing in Nashville, Tennessee, USA. Magnetic negative selection was used to enrich CD4+ T cells, after which naive cells were positively selected on CD45RA and the negative fraction became the memory subset. Blood was obtained by leukapheresis, after which PBMCs were separated by Ficoll-Histopaque density gradient centrifugation and cryopreserved in liquid nitrogen vapor phase. Analytical flow cytometry was used to check the purity and quantity of each magnetically sorted T cell population. Genomic DNA was isolated from each sorted fraction and quantified by UV absorbance on a Nanodrop 2000c. The trim is 6 bases for V and 4 bases for J, with a gap of 12 bases between the germline ends. The germline V gene gives CDR1 as MNHNS and CDR2 as SASEGT. The CDR3 starts with the cysteine, ends with the phenylalanine, and has 13 residues. Just CDR3 DNA is preserved here, 39 bases in frame from base 1.

About this clone itself: Its antigen is not yet known. No base-level quality is on record; no much larger clone is a single base apart.

The sample taken for sequencing was naive CD4+ T cells sorted from blood. Taken with the paper, the label for cell subset or site translates to: CD45RA+ positively selected. The sequence joins TRBV6-1 to TRBJ2-5, with no confident D gene call. The sequence derives from a man between 18 and 29 years old in good health. The CDR3: CASSGPTSETQYF. The DNA is as follows: TGTGCCAGCAGCGGCCCCACATCAGAGACCCAGTACTTC.